This T cell receptor (beta chain) originates from a study of radiation and T cells in renal cell carcinoma. Study summary: Nephrectomy followed 15 Gy stereotactic body radiation by 4 weeks.

V shed 3 bases and J shed 0 bases, with 12 bases lying between them. The germline V gene has CDR1 ENHRY and CDR2 SYGVKD. The CDR3 sequence is 17 residues long. Sequenced by immunoSEQ multiplex PCR; TCRdb stores in-frame clones only, minus some. The sample has 150,000 to 190,000 clones; approximately 88% are singletons. Time point given: blood 2 weeks post-SBRT. As for treatment: 15 Gy SBRT to primary tumor, nephrectomy 4 weeks later. This rearrangement joins TRBV10-3 to TRBJ2-6; D gene uncertain. The specimen was blood, collected from a patient whose treatment included radiotherapy and nephrectomy. This receptor was obtained from a woman in her forties or fifties with renal cell carcinoma. The CDR3 region has the DNA TGTGCCATCAGTGATCGAGTTTCTCACTCTGGGGCCAACGTCCTGACTTTC. Translating gives CAISDRVSHSGANVLTF.